These 27 T cell receptor beta chains came from one sample sequenced in a study of cytomegalovirus exposure and HLA in healthy donors. TCRdb's table, derived via immunoSEQ multiplex PCR, lists solely in-frame clones and lacks some. The sample shows under 250,000 clones, about 93% of them seen only once. Sequences were obtained from PBMCs. Receptors originate from a woman between 18 and 29 years old in good health and CMV-seronegative.

The gene calls are TRBV30 and TRBJ2-7; 10 nucleotides agree with TRBD1. Germline V gene sequence: CDR1 GTSNPN, CDR2 SVGIG (reference sequence). Germline trimming cut 3 bases from V and 3 bases from J; bases unmatched to any gene: 5. The CDR3 runs 14 residues. The CDR3 sequence is CAWSRDRGGYEQYF. CDR3 DNA: TGTGCCTGGAGCAGGGACAGGGGAGGCTACGAGCAGTACTTC.

The rearrangement links TRBV29-1 to TRBJ2-3; D possibly corresponds to TRBD2 (5 bases). V lost 8 bases to trimming and J lost 2 bases, with 14 bases between them. From germline, CDR1 is SQVTM and CDR2 ANQGSEA. The CDR3 is 13 amino acids. As DNA, the CDR3 is TGCAGCCCCCGTAGAGCGGACACAGATACGCAGTATTTT. Its protein product is CSPRRADTDTQYF.

The rearrangement links TRBV5-1 to TRBJ1-1, with D perhaps matching TRBD1 (6 bases). Trimming pared 4 bases from V and 2 bases from J, leaving 12 bases between. Germline lookup yields CDR1 SGHRS and CDR2 YFSETQ. This CDR3 is 14 amino acids long. CDR3 sequence (DNA): TGCGCCAGCAGCGCACAGGGTAGCAACACTGAAGCTTTCTTT. Its protein product is CASSAQGSNTEAFF.

This chain links TRBV11-1 with TRBJ2-3; 10 bases fit TRBD2. This CDR3 is 17 amino acids long. Germline trimming cut 6 bases from V and 5 bases from J; bases unmatched to any gene: 14. Germline values: CDR1 SGHAT, CDR2 FQDESV (reference sequence). The CDR3 region is CASRPGRTSGNLDTQYF. The CDR3 DNA follows: TGTGCCAGCAGGCCAGGGAGGACTAGCGGAAATTTAGATACGCAGTATTTT. The variable domain in full, with the rest retrieved from reference TRBV11-1 and TRBJ2-3, is EAEVAQSPRYKITEKSQAVAFWCDPISGHATLYWYRQILGQGPELLVQFQDESVVDDSQLPKDRFSAERLKGVDSTLKIQPAELGDSAMYLCASRPGRTSGNLDTQYFGPGTRLTVL.

The V call is TRBV4-1, the J call TRBJ1-6, with TRBD1 matching over 7 bases. The ends lost 0 bases at V and 7 bases at J; junction bases unmatched: 6. CDR1 is MGHRA, CDR2 YSYEKL, per germline. The CDR3 is made up of 16 amino acids. Here the CDR3 DNA reads TGCGCCAGCAGCCAAGATGGTAGGGGGCTAAATTCACCCCTCCACTTT. This gives the protein CASSQDGRGLNSPLHF.

The V gene is TRBV11-2, the J gene TRBJ2-5; TRBD1 matches 7 bases. The CDR3 loop spans 14 amino acids. Trimming took 0 bases from V and 5 from J; bases not matched to a gene: 3. Germline-derived CDR1 and CDR2 are SGHAT and FQNNGV. CDR3 in amino acids: CASSLEGQRETQYF. CDR3 bases: TGTGCCAGCAGCTTAGAGGGACAGAGGGAGACCCAGTACTTC.

This clone was found a few times. The genes are TRBV5-1 and TRBJ2-7; 8 nucleotides line up with TRBD1. The germline gives CDR1 SGHRS, CDR2 YFSETQ. V was clipped by 4 bases and J by 6 bases; unmatched bases: 3. This CDR3 has 12 residues. The DNA for the CDR3 is TGCGCCAGCAGCCAGACAGGGGCCGAGCAGTACTTC. Amino acids: CASSQTGAEQYF.

There are a few counts of this clone. The genes are TRBV18 and TRBJ2-7; 14 bases are a match to TRBD2. The CDR3 sequence is 16 residues long. The ends lost 1 base at V and 3 bases at J; junction bases unmatched: 2. CDR1 and CDR2 (germline): KGHSH, LQKENI. Written as DNA, the CDR3 is TGTGCCAGCTCACCACTGGGACTAGCGGGAGTCTACGAGCAGTACTTC. It encodes CASSPLGLAGVYEQYF. Using reference TRBV18 and TRBJ2-7 for the parts outside the CDR3, the full variable domain is NAGVMQNPRHLVRRRGQEARLRCSPMKGHSHVYWYRQLPEEGLKFMVYLQKENIIDESGMPKERFSAEFPKEGPSILRIQQVVRGDSAAYFCASSPLGLAGVYEQYFGPGTRLTVT.

This chain links TRBV6-1 with TRBJ1-1, with unresolved D. V was shortened by 7 bases and J by 13 bases, with 13 bases between the two germline ends. This CDR3 comprises 10 residues. CDR1 is MNHNS and CDR2 is SASEGT in the germline V gene. CDR3 bases: TGTGCCAGCATTAGTGGGGAGGGTTTCTTT. Amino acids: CASISGEGFF.

The chain couples TRBV25-1 to TRBJ1-2, with D unclear. The CDR3 has 14 amino acids. V lost 1 base and J 8 bases, leaving 14 bases between the germline ends. The germline V gene has CDR1 MGHDK and CDR2 SYGVNS. The CDR3 is CASSEFEPAGGYTF. The CDR3 region has the DNA TGTGCCAGCAGTGAATTCGAGCCTGCGGGGGGCTACACCTTC.

This clone turned up a few times. The chain uses TRBV6-5 and TRBJ1-6, with 7 bases that match TRBD1. This CDR3 region has 12 residues. Germline CDR1 and CDR2: MNHEY and SVGAGI. The V gene end was trimmed by 6 bases and the J gene end by 9 bases; junction bases not matched to a gene: 2. CDR3 sequence reads: CASRTGISPLHF. The CDR3, as DNA: TGTGCCAGCAGGACAGGGATTTCACCCCTCCACTTT.

This chain connects TRBV6-1 to TRBJ1-4, with TRBD1 as a possible D gene (5 bases). The CDR3 length is 14 residues. CDR1 and CDR2 (germline): MNHNS, SASEGT. The ends were cut back, 6 bases at V and 7 bases at J, with 15 bases in the middle. The CDR3 DNA reads TGTGCCAGCAGATCAGACAGTTATAGTGAAAAACTGTTTTTT. It codes for CASRSDSYSEKLFF.

This chain connects TRBV11-2 to TRBJ2-7, with 9 positions matching TRBD1. Germline V gene sequence: CDR1 SGHAT, CDR2 FQNNGV. CDR3 length: 17 residues. With V trimmed by 1 base and J by 0 bases, 7 bases remained unmatched. The CDR3 here is CASSLGQGGLNSYEQYF. CDR3 bases: TGTGCCAGCAGCTTAGGACAGGGGGGCTTAAACTCCTACGAGCAGTACTTC. Drawing the rest from reference TRBV11-2 and TRBJ2-7, the complete variable domain is EAGVAQSPRYKIIEKRQSVAFWCNPISGHATLYWYQQILGQGPKLLIQFQNNGVVDDSQLPKDRFSAERLKGVDSTLKIQPAKLEDSAVYLCASSLGQGGLNSYEQYFGPGTRLTVT.

The CDR3 here is CASSESWVGQNTQYF. CDR3 DNA sequence: TGCGCCAGCAGTGAGTCCTGGGTGGGGCAAAATACGCAGTATTTT. The genes are TRBV10-2 and TRBJ2-3, with a weak D call TRBD1 (5 bases). CDR3 size: 15 residues. Germline V CDR1 and CDR2: WSHSY, SAAADI. Trimming shortened V by 0 bases and J by 7 bases, and 14 bases separated the two germline ends.

CDR3 DNA sequence: TGTGCCAGCAGTGTCCCTACAGCCCACTATGGCTACACCTTC. Protein sequence: CASSVPTAHYGYTF. V usage is TRBV25-1 and J usage is TRBJ1-2; D is uncertain. CDR3 length: 14 amino acids. Trimming cost V 4 bases and J 3 bases, with 12 bases left between them. Germline V CDR1 and CDR2: MGHDK, SYGVNS.

In nucleotides, the CDR3 is TGTGCCAGTAGTATACGGGCAGGGGCCTACGAGCAGTACTTC. Amino acids: CASSIRAGAYEQYF. V gene TRBV19 combines with J gene TRBJ2-7; D might be TRBD1 (6 bases). This CDR3 region has 14 residues. Trimming removed 2 bases from V and 2 bases from J, with 10 bases in between. CDR1 LNHDA and CDR2 SQIVND come from the germline V gene (reference sequence).

The chain links TRBV7-9 to TRBJ1-6; 7 nucleotides match TRBD1. The CDR3 contains 13 residues. Germline V gene lookup returns CDR1 SEHNR and CDR2 FQNEAQ (reference sequence). The trim removed 6 bases at V and 7 bases at J, leaving 3 bases unmatched. The CDR3 DNA follows: TGTGCCAGCAGTCCGACAGGGAATTCACCCCTCCACTTT. Translating it yields CASSPTGNSPLHF.

The V call is TRBV10-1, the J call TRBJ2-1; the match to TRBD2 covers 7 bases. The V segment lost 4 bases and the J segment 6 bases; nucleotides outside the gene matches: 6. Germline-derived CDR1 and CDR2 are WNHNN and SYGVQD (reference sequence). CDR3 size: 14 residues. CDR3 DNA sequence: TGCGCCAGCAGTGGTGGTTCTAGCGGCAATGAGCAGTTCTTC. It translates to CASSGGSSGNEQFF.

The chain couples TRBV28 to TRBJ2-3; tentative D call: TRBD2 (5 bases). CDR3 length equals 14 residues. Trimming stripped 4 bases from V and 2 bases from J, with 10 bases between. The germline V gene encodes CDR1 MDHEN and CDR2 SYDVKM. The CDR3, as DNA: TGTGCCAGCAGTTCCTTGGACTTCACAGATACGCAGTATTTT. Translation: CASSSLDFTDTQYF.

This chain joins TRBV30 and TRBJ1-5, with a possible D match to TRBD1 (5 bases). Trimming cost V 0 bases and J 0 bases, with 9 bases left between them. In germline, CDR1 is GTSNPN, CDR2 SVGIG (reference sequence). The CDR3 length is 15 residues. The CDR3 spells CAWSVRRDSNQPQHF. The CDR3 coding sequence is TGTGCCTGGAGTGTGCGCAGGGATAGCAATCAGCCCCAGCATTTT.

The chain has TRBV19 and TRBJ2-7; the D gene is possibly TRBD2 (6 bases). This CDR3 is 14 amino acids long. V lost 10 bases, J lost 2 bases, and 18 bases lay in between. The germline V gene encodes CDR1 LNHDA and CDR2 SQIVND (reference sequence). CDR3 protein: CATKRTGDTYEQYF. The DNA of the CDR3 is TGTGCCACAAAAAGGACGGGGGATACCTACGAGCAGTACTTC.

This chain links TRBV6-1 with TRBJ2-3; D might be TRBD2 (6 bases). Germline V gene sequence: CDR1 MNHNS, CDR2 SASEGT. The CDR3 has 18 residues. V lost 2 bases and J 0 bases, leaving 18 bases between the germline ends. CDR3 protein: CASSELFGGQASTDTQYF. CDR3 bases: TGTGCCAGCAGTGAATTATTTGGAGGGCAGGCCAGCACAGATACGCAGTATTTT.

This sequence joins TRBV27 and TRBJ2-7; TRBD1 might be the D (5 bases). The V gene's germline CDR1 is MNHEY and CDR2 SMNVEV (reference sequence). The V end was cut by 1 base, the J end by 4 bases, with 11 bases between. This CDR3 contains 14 residues. In nucleotides, the CDR3 is TGTGCCAGCAGTTTATGGGGCAGGGCGTACGAGCAGTACTTC. Protein sequence: CASSLWGRAYEQYF.

The chain combines TRBV10-3 with TRBJ2-7; the match to TRBD2 covers 13 bases. The J segment lost 4 bases and the V segment lost 10 bases, leaving 4 bases of the junction unmatched. CDR1 is ENHRY and CDR2 is SYGVKD in the germline V gene. This CDR3 contains 13 residues. Here the CDR3 DNA reads TGTGCCACCCGGACTAGCGGGAGTTACGAGCAGTACTTC. Residues: CATRTSGSYEQYF.

The CDR3 DNA follows: TGCGCCAGCAGCCCAGGGACTAGCGGGAGACCGACGACCTTCCTACGAGGGCAGTACTTC. Protein sequence: CASSPGTSGRPTTFLRGQYF. The chain links TRBV5-1 to TRBJ2-7; 14 positions match TRBD2. Germline V gives CDR1 SGHRS, CDR2 YFSETQ. This CDR3 is built from 20 residues. V lost 4 bases, J lost 9 bases, and 24 bases stayed unmatched. Complete variable domain (other parts from reference TRBV5-1 and TRBJ2-7): KAGVTQTPRYLIKTRGQQVTLSCSPISGHRSVSWYQQTPGQGLQFLFEYFSETQRNKGNFPGRFSGRQFSNSRSEMNVSTLELGDSALYLCASSPGTSGRPTTFLRGQYFGPGTRLTVT.

The chain combines TRBV30 with TRBJ1-2; D is perhaps TRBD1 (6 bases). V lost 0 bases to trimming and J lost 5 bases, with 16 bases between them. The CDR3 has 15 residues. Germline loops: CDR1 GTSNPN, CDR2 SVGIG (reference sequence). CDR3 DNA: TGTGCCTGGAGTGTACAACAGGGTGAGGAATATGGCTACACCTTC. It is translated as CAWSVQQGEEYGYTF.

This sequence joins TRBV6-6 and TRBJ2-2; 10 nucleotides align to TRBD2. Germline V gene lookup returns CDR1 MNHNY and CDR2 SVGAGI (reference sequence). There are 16 residues in the CDR3. Trimming removed 6 bases from V and 6 bases from J; junction bases left unmatched: 10. The CDR3 DNA sequence: TGTGCCAGCAGCACGAGGGGAGCGGGAGGGCCCGGGGAGCTGTTTTTT. It specifies CASSTRGAGGPGELFF.